This TCR beta chain was identified in a study of shared T cell receptors in the human thymus. Method: immunoSEQ multiplex PCR; TCRdb's copy keeps in-frame clones and lacks some. Counted here are under 850,000 clones, 88% occurring once; the ten biggest clones make up 0.008% to 0.011%. The germline V gene has CDR1 MDHEN and CDR2 SYDVKM. Trimming at V came to 6 bases and at J to 8 bases, leaving 12 bases not matched to a gene. There are 14 residues in the CDR3. This same sample was also taken into another study, of human thymus T cells. That investigation notes: The study used thymus tissue resected during corrective heart surgery. Repertoires from thymus and blood appeared to show biased V and J gene usage.

The clonotype comes from a boy less than two years old with a congenital heart defect. The sequencing input was thymocytes. The V call is TRBV28, the J call TRBJ1-2; the match to TRBD1 covers 7 bases. The CDR3 region is CASSLPDRARGYTF. The DNA of the CDR3 is TGTGCCAGCAGCTTGCCCGACAGGGCCAGGGGCTACACCTTC.